This is a list of T cell receptor beta chains from one sample in a study of PD-1 blockade in classical Hodgkin lymphoma. TCRdb keeps only in-frame clones here, not all; method: immunoSEQ multiplex PCR. This sample has approximately 84,000 clones, with under 90% found just once. The sample in question was peripheral blood mononuclear cells (PBMCs), obtained at baseline. The receptor source for this set is a human donor with classical Hodgkin lymphoma. Each CDR3 is given with its conserved first and last residue. A D gene is named only where the DNA matches it firmly. Only part of the rows carry a size: once, few, many, or a class if the clone is expanded.

V	D	J	size	CDR3	DNA
TRBV15	TRBD2	TRBJ2-5	-	CATSTGWTSGSVGETQYF	TGTGCCACCAGCACGGGATGGACTAGCGGGAGTGTTGGAGAGACCCAGTACTTC
TRBV19	-	TRBJ1-2	-	CASSIRLGYGYTF	TGTGCCAGTAGTATCAGACTAGGCTATGGCTACACCTTC
TRBV11-1	-	TRBJ2-7	-	CASSIGQSYEQYF	TGTGCCAGCAGCATAGGACAGTCCTACGAGCAGTACTTC
TRBV6-4	-	TRBJ1-2	once	CASSDSTVYGYTF	TGTGCCAGCAGTGACTCGACGGTCTATGGCTACACCTTC
TRBV2	-	TRBJ1-1	-	CASSLEPNTEAFF	TGTGCCAGCAGTCTGGAGCCGAACACTGAAGCTTTCTTT
TRBV5-4	-	TRBJ1-1	-	CASSDYRDEAFF	TGTGCCAGCAGCGATTACAGGGATGAGGCTTTCTTT
TRBV19	TRBD1	TRBJ2-7	-	CASSKDRARHEQYF	TGTGCCAGTAGTAAGGACAGGGCAAGACACGAGCAGTACTTC
TRBV11-3	-	TRBJ2-1	-	CASSLSRVVNEQFF	TGTGCCAGCAGCTTATCCAGGGTAGTCAATGAGCAGTTCTTC
TRBV5-6	-	TRBJ2-2	-	CASSFRQAANTGELFF	TGTGCCAGCAGCTTCCGACAGGCCGCGAACACCGGGGAGCTGTTTTTT
TRBV18	-	TRBJ1-6	-	CASSPRPLEGSPLHF	TGTGCCAGCTCACCACGTCCTCTGGAGGGTTCACCCCTCCACTTT
TRBV9	TRBD2	TRBJ2-1	once	CASSVALGLAENEQFF	TGTGCCAGCAGCGTAGCTTTGGGACTAGCGGAAAATGAGCAGTTCTTC
TRBV7-9	TRBD2	TRBJ2-7	-	CASSFPGLAGHRLYF	TGTGCCAGCAGCTTCCCGGGACTAGCGGGACATAGGCTGTACTTC
TRBV23-1	-	TRBJ1-5	-	CASSQSEGGASNQPQHF	TGCGCCAGCAGTCAATCGGAGGGGGGGGCTAGCAATCAGCCCCAGCATTTT
TRBV18	-	TRBJ1-1	-	CASSLGGHRNTEAFF	TGTGCCAGCTCACTAGGGGGACACCGGAACACTGAAGCTTTCTTT
TRBV10-3	TRBD2	TRBJ2-1	-	CAISGGHNEQFF	TGTGCCATCTCGGGGGGGCACAATGAGCAGTTCTTC
TRBV5-4	-	TRBJ2-7	-	CASSLEQTYEQYF	TGTGCCAGCAGCTTGGAGCAGACCTACGAGCAGTACTTC
TRBV7-9	TRBD1	TRBJ1-1	once	CASSRRQGMNTEAFF	TGTGCCAGCAGCCGAAGACAGGGGATGAACACTGAAGCTTTCTTT
TRBV5-6	TRBD2	TRBJ2-1	-	CASSLGLAGIRFEQFF	TGTGCCAGCAGTTTGGGGCTAGCGGGTATCAGGTTTGAGCAGTTCTTC
TRBV18	-	TRBJ2-1	-	CASSPRDNEQFF	TGTGCCAGCTCACCAAGGGACAATGAGCAGTTCTTC
TRBV7-2	TRBD1	TRBJ1-5	-	CASSPGTDSNQPQHF	TGTGCCAGCAGCCCCGGGACAGACTCGAATCAGCCCCAGCATTTT
TRBV10-3	-	TRBJ2-7	-	CAISPPGTASYEQYF	TGTGCCATCAGTCCACCCGGGACCGCTTCCTACGAGCAGTACTTC